These T cell receptor beta chains were read from a single sample in a study of Ad26.COV2.S vaccination and SARS-CoV-2 variants. Assay used: immunoSEQ multiplex PCR; TCRdb lists only in-frame clones, some missing. The sample contains about 680,000 clones, around 92% of which appear only once. Sequenced material: peripheral blood, taken in a trial of Ad26.COV2.S vaccine versus placebo. The source is a person aged 18-60 years who received the Ad26.COV2.S COVID-19 vaccine or a placebo. CDR3s include the opening cysteine and the closing phenylalanine or tryptophan. The order of the fields is J gene, V gene, clone size, D gene, CDR3 DNA, CDR3 protein. The D gene is left open where the match is weak. For some rows the clone size is stated as once, few or many, or as a class when expanded; others skip it.

TRBJ2-3 TRBV3-1/TRBV3-2 NA NA TGTGCCAGCAGCCAAGGCGCGAGCACAGATACGCAGTATTTT CASSQGASTDTQYF
TRBJ2-2 TRBV18 NA NA TGTGCCAGCTCCCCTGACATCACCGGGGAGCTGTTTTTT CASSPDITGELFF
TRBJ2-1 TRBV30 NA NA TGTGCCTGGAGTCGATGGGGAAACGAGCAGTTCTTC CAWSRWGNEQFF
TRBJ2-7 TRBV6-5 NA NA TGTGCCACCCATAAAGCGTGGGTAACAGGCGAGCAGTACTTC CATHKAWVTGEQYF
TRBJ2-7 TRBV6-5 NA TRBD1 TGTGCCAGCAGTCCCGGGACAGACTACGAGCAGTACTTC CASSPGTDYEQYF
TRBJ2-1 TRBV20-1 NA TRBD2 TGCAGTGCCGTTAGCGGGGGGGCCCAGTTCTTC CSAVSGGAQFF
TRBJ2-3 TRBV2 NA TRBD2 TGTGCCAGCAGTGAGGGGGACTATAGCGGTGTCACAGATACGCAGTATTTT CASSEGDYSGVTDTQYF
TRBJ1-3 TRBV18 NA TRBD1 TGTGCCAGCTCAGGCGGACAGGGACTTGGAAACACCATATATTTT CASSGGQGLGNTIYF
TRBJ2-4 TRBV7-2 NA NA TGTGCCAGCAGCCTTCGGACCGAAATAAACATTCAGTACTTC CASSLRTEINIQYF
TRBJ1-1 TRBV19 NA NA TGTGCCAGTAGTTCGGGACGGTGGAACACTGAAGCTTTCTTT CASSSGRWNTEAFF
TRBJ1-4 TRBV7-9 few NA TGTGCCAGCAGCTCCCGACAGAATGAAAAACTGTTTTTT CASSSRQNEKLFF
TRBJ2-1 TRBV7-9 NA TRBD2 TGTGCCAGCAGCAGCCAGCGGGGATTCTACAATGAGCAGTTCTTC CASSSQRGFYNEQFF
TRBJ2-3 TRBV24-1 NA TRBD2 TGTGCCACCAGTGTGCCTAGCGGTGATACGCAGTATTTT CATSVPSGDTQYF
TRBJ1-1 TRBV5-6 NA NA TGTGCCAGCAGCTTGGGCCCGACCACTGAAGCTTTCTTT CASSLGPTTEAFF
TRBJ2-6 TRBV7-2 NA NA TGTGCCAGCAGTTGGGGGCATGGGGCCAACGTCCTGACTTTC CASSWGHGANVLTF
TRBJ2-6 TRBV9 few NA TGTGCCAGGAAGACAGAAGCTTGCTCTGGGGCCAACGTCCTGACTTTC CARKTEACSGANVLTF
TRBJ2-1 TRBV6-5 NA TRBD1 TGTGCCAGCAGCAAAGGACAGGGCGTTGATGAGCAGTTCTTC CASSKGQGVDEQFF
TRBJ2-2 TRBV30 NA NA TGTGCCTACACAGCGAACACCGGGGAGCTGTTTTTT CAYTANTGELFF
TRBJ2-7 TRBV15 NA NA TGTGCCACCAGCAGAATCAGGGACTACGAGCAGTACTTC CATSRIRDYEQYF
TRBJ2-7 TRBV11-1 NA TRBD1 TGTGCCAGCAGCTTCCGGGACAGCGGAACCTACGAGCAGTACTTC CASSFRDSGTYEQYF
TRBJ2-7 TRBV7-2 NA TRBD1 TGTGCCAGCAGCCTACAGGGGGCGCTCCGCGAGCAGTACTTC CASSLQGALREQYF
TRBJ2-1 TRBV5-6 NA NA TGTGCCAGCAGCACCCGACAGTCCTACAATGAGCAGTTCTTC CASSTRQSYNEQFF
TRBJ2-3 TRBV7-3 NA NA TGTGCCAGCAGCATCTCTAGCACAGATACGCAGTATTTT CASSISSTDTQYF
TRBJ1-1 TRBV3-1/TRBV3-2 NA NA TGTGCCAGCAGCCAGGGTACTGAAGCTTTCTTT CASSQGTEAFF
TRBJ2-3 TRBV19 few TRBD2 TGTGCCAGTAGCCGGCGGGAGGGTCGTGAGGATACGCAGTATTTT CASSRREGREDTQYF
TRBJ2-2 TRBV10-1 NA NA TGCGCCAGTACACCCGGGACATCGAACACCGGGGAGCTGTTTTTT CASTPGTSNTGELFF
TRBJ2-3 TRBV14 NA NA TGTGCCAGCAGCCAAGACGCCGGGGAAAAAGATACGCAGTATTTT CASSQDAGEKDTQYF
TRBJ2-3 TRBV5-1 NA NA TGCGCCAGCAGCTTGGGGTCCTTCCACCCCTCTAGCACAGATACGCAGTATTTT CASSLGSFHPSSTDTQYF
TRBJ2-5 TRBV4-1 NA TRBD1 TGCGCCAGCAGCCCCCAGACAGGGACGGAGACCCAGTACTTC CASSPQTGTETQYF
TRBJ1-6 TRBV10-2 NA NA TGCGCCAGCAGTGACCAGGGAGGGATTAAAAATTCACCCCTCCACTTT CASSDQGGIKNSPLHF
TRBJ1-1 TRBV27 once NA TGTGCCAGCAGTCTCGTGGGAGGGTTGAACACTGAAGCTTTCTTT CASSLVGGLNTEAFF
TRBJ2-1 TRBV2 once NA TGTGCCAGCATGCCGGGTTGGGATGAGCAGTTCTTC CASMPGWDEQFF
TRBJ2-3 TRBV24-1 NA NA TGTGCCACCAGTGATCCCCGGGGGACAGATACGCAGTATTTT CATSDPRGTDTQYF
TRBJ1-6 TRBV3-1/TRBV3-2 NA NA TGTGCCAGCAGCCTGGGACTGGGGAATTCACCCCTCCACTTT CASSLGLGNSPLHF
TRBJ1-5 TRBV15 NA NA TGTGCCACCAGCAACCGTAAAAGGGGGGTAGGCAATCAGCCCCAGCATTTT CATSNRKRGVGNQPQHF
TRBJ1-2 TRBV29-1 once TRBD1 TGCAGCGTTGGGACAGGGGCTCTTAGCTATGGCTACACCTTC CSVGTGALSYGYTF
TRBJ2-1 TRBV6-5 once TRBD2 TGTGCCAGCAGACTAGCGGGAGGATACAATGAGCAGTTCTTC CASRLAGGYNEQFF
TRBJ2-5 TRBV19 NA NA TGTGCCAGTAGTATCAGGGGACTCCAAGAGACCCAGTACTTC CASSIRGLQETQYF
TRBJ2-2 TRBV5-1 NA TRBD2 TGCGCCAGCAGCTCACTAGCGGGAGATAGCGGGGAGCTGTTTTTT CASSSLAGDSGELFF
TRBJ1-5 TRBV12-3/TRBV12-4 NA NA TGTGCCAGCAGTTTTGGGTCGGGTCAGCCCCAGCATTTT CASSFGSGQPQHF
TRBJ1-6 TRBV6-6 NA TRBD1 TGTGCCAGCAGCCTTACAGGGGCCAATTCACCCCTCCACTTT CASSLTGANSPLHF
TRBJ1-2 TRBV12-3/TRBV12-4 few NA TGTGCCAGCAGTTCTCCCCACTACGGCTACACCTTC CASSSPHYGYTF
TRBJ2-7 TRBV2 few NA TGTGCCAGCGTAGGGGCCTACGAGCAGTACTTC CASVGAYEQYF
TRBJ1-1 TRBV5-5 NA NA TGTGCCAGCAGCTTGGCGGAGACAGATTACACTGAAGCTTTCTTT CASSLAETDYTEAFF
TRBJ2-3 TRBV24-1 NA TRBD1 TGTGCCACCAGTGATTCGCGACAGGGGGCATATACGCAGTATTTT CATSDSRQGAYTQYF
TRBJ1-1 TRBV27 NA NA TGTGCCAGCAGTTTAAGCAGGGTGGTTTCTGAAGCTTTCTTT CASSLSRVVSEAFF
TRBJ2-1 TRBV7-2 NA TRBD2 TGTGCCAGCAGCTTCGGCGGGAGCTCCTACAATGAGCAGTTCTTC CASSFGGSSYNEQFF
TRBJ2-1 TRBV5-6 NA TRBD2 TGTGCCAGCAGCCTACTAGCGGGGCCATACAATGAGCAGTTCTTC CASSLLAGPYNEQFF
TRBJ2-7 TRBV19 NA NA TGTGCCAGTAGCCAAGGACAGACTTCCTACGAGCAGTACTTC CASSQGQTSYEQYF
TRBJ2-7 TRBV12-3/TRBV12-4 NA TRBD2 TGTGCCAGCAGTCCCAGCGGGATCTACGAGCAGTACTTC CASSPSGIYEQYF
TRBJ2-3 TRBV3-1/TRBV3-2 NA TRBD2 TGTGCCAGCAGCCAAGTGGCTAGCGGGACAGATACGCAGTATTTT CASSQVASGTDTQYF
TRBJ2-7 TRBV5-4 few NA TGTGCCAGCAGCTTGGGGCGGTCTGTGACTAGGCCATCCTACGAGCAGTACTTC CASSLGRSVTRPSYEQYF
TRBJ2-5 TRBV6-5 NA NA TGTGCCAGCAGTTACAGGGGACGAGAGACCCAGTACTTC CASSYRGRETQYF